This T cell receptor (beta chain) was sequenced in a study of T cell repertoires in cytomegalovirus infection. Study context: CMV epitopes used comprised recently identified HLA-C-restricted ones and well-studied HLA-B-restricted ones. CMV infection plus the matching HLA type was flagged by public TCR beta signatures. Study results and limitations: Dominating the ex vivo response were TCR beta clonotypes that were CMV-specific and HLA-C-restricted.

MiXCR was run by TCRdb on the reads, yielding one entry per CDR3 protein. The table includes roughly 800,000 distinct CDR3 sequences, roughly 29% detected once. Trimming removed 1 base from V and 3 bases from J, with 16 bases in between. CDR3 length equals 17 residues. The germline V gene encodes CDR1 SEHNR and CDR2 FQNEAQ (reference sequence). There are a few counts of this clonotype. What it binds is not known. This TCR was sampled from a human donor in good health (CMV status not recorded). Some clones in this sample may be carry-over from other donors' samples. The sample was cultured CD8+ T cells from PBMCs, taken from culture after CMV antigen stimulation. The chain joins TRBV7-9 to TRBJ1-3, with D hard to call. DNA of the CDR3: TGTGCCAGCAGCTTAGAGTTTCAGCGTTTGGATGGAAACACCATATATTTT. This codes for CASSLEFQRLDGNTIYF.